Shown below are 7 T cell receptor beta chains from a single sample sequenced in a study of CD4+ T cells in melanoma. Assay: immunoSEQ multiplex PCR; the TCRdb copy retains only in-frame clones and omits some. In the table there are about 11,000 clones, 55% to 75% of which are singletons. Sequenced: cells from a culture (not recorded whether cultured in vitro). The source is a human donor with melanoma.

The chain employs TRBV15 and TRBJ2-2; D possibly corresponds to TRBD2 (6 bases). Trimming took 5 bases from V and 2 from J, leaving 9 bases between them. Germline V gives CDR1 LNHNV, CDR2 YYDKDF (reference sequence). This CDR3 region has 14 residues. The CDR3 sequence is CATSPGGNTGELFF. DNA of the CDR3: TGTGCCACCAGCCCCGGGGGTAACACCGGGGAGCTGTTTTTT.

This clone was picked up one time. In DNA form, the CDR3 reads TGTGCCAGCAGCTTAAGAGGCCGGGACCCCTACTACGAGCAGTACTTC. Protein sequence: CASSLRGRDPYYEQYF. This chain links TRBV11-2 with TRBJ2-7; D is perhaps TRBD1 or TRBD2 (5 bases each). Germline V gene sequence: CDR1 SGHAT, CDR2 FQNNGV. V shed 2 bases and J shed 3 bases, with 17 bases lying between them. This CDR3 comprises 16 residues.

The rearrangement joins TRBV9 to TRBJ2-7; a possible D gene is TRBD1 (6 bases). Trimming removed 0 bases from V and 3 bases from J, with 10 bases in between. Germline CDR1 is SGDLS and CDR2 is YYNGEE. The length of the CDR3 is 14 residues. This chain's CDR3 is CASSVGGGYYEQYF. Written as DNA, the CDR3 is TGTGCCAGCAGCGTAGGAGGGGGATACTACGAGCAGTACTTC.

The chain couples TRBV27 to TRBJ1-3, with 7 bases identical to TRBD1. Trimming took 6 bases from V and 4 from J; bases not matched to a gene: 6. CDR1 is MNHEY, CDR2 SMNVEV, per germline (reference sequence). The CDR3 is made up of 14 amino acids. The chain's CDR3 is CASRSTGAGNTIYF. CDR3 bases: TGTGCCAGCAGGTCTACAGGGGCAGGAAACACCATATATTTT.

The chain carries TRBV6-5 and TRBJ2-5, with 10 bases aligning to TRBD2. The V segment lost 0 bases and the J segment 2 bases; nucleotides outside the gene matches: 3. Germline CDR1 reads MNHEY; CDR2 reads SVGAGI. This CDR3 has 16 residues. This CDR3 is CASSYSTLAGQETQYF. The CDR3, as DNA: TGTGCCAGCAGTTACTCGACACTAGCGGGGCAAGAGACCCAGTACTTC.

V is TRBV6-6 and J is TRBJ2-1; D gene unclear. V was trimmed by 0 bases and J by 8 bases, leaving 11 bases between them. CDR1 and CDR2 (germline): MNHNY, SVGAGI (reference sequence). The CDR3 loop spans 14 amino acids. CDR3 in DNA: TGTGCCAGCAGTTACTCTGTTGGCGGCGATGAGCAGTTCTTC. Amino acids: CASSYSVGGDEQFF.

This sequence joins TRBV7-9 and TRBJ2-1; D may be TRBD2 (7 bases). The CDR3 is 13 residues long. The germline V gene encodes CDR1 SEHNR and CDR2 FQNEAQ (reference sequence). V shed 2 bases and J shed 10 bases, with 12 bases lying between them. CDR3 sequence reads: CASSLQQGGEQFF. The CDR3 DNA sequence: TGTGCCAGCAGCTTACAACAGGGAGGGGAGCAGTTCTTC.